This TCR beta chain was observed in a study of T cells in Graves' hyperthyroidism and ophthalmopathy. The study, taken as a whole, reports: Before onset, ophthalmopathy was predicted by the model a median around 6.2 months earlier.

Comments on this clonotype: The antigen is undetermined.

Germline V gene data show CDR1 as SGDLS and CDR2 as YYNGEE. Trimming removed 3 bases from V and 7 bases from J; junction bases left unmatched: 7. The CDR3 runs to 15 residues. It was RNA transcripts that yielded the amplified TCR beta CDR3 regions. Primed by the HTBI set, a first-round RT-PCR was run on the TCR CDR3. TCRdb reprocessed the multiplex PCR reads via MiXCR and lists one record per CDR3 protein. The sample includes 200,000 to 250,000 distinct CDR3 sequences, about 25% of them seen just once. This clonotype was obtained from a woman aged 35 to 49 with Graves' ophthalmopathy. Sequenced sample: blood. V gene TRBV9 combines with J gene TRBJ1-6, with 7 nucleotides matching TRBD1. In DNA form, the CDR3 reads TGTGCCAGCAGCGGACCGGGACAGATGAATTCACCCCTCCACTTT. Protein: CASSGPGQMNSPLHF.